The rows below give T cell receptor beta chains drawn from one sample of a study of T cell repertoires in cytomegalovirus infection. TCRdb reprocessed the reads via MiXCR and lists one record per CDR3 protein. Here the sample spans fewer than 350,000 distinct CDR3 sequences, roughly a sixth being singletons. The sequenced sample was PBMCs. These receptors were obtained from a human donor in good health (CMV status not recorded). Some clones in this sample may be carry-over from other donors' samples. CDR3s include the opening cysteine and the closing phenylalanine or tryptophan. Each record gives: D gene, clone size, V gene, J gene, CDR3 protein, CDR3 DNA. The D gene is left open where the match is weak. Size is omitted from some rows. Given values are once, few, many or a class for expanded clones.

NA	few	TRBV28	TRBJ2-7	CASTTGAYEQYF	TGTGCCAGCACGACAGGAGCCTACGAGCAGTACTTC
NA	few	TRBV6-1	TRBJ2-7	CASTQGNSYEQYF	TGTGCCAGCACCCAGGGGAACTCCTACGAGCAGTACTTC
NA	NA	TRBV4-2	TRBJ2-7	CASSQDRAEQYF	TGTGCCAGCAGCCAAGATAGGGCAGAGCAGTACTTC
TRBD1	few	TRBV5-6	TRBJ1-1	CASSLVQGAGLAFF	TGTGCCAGCAGCTTGGTACAGGGGGCTGGTCTGGCTTTCTTT
NA	NA	TRBV6-6	TRBJ1-1	CASSYAQGGEAFF	TGTGCCAGCAGTTACGCCCAAGGTGGTGAAGCTTTCTTT
TRBD1	many	TRBV10-3	TRBJ2-7	CAISESTLRTGSYEQYF	TGTGCCATCAGTGAGTCTACCCTTCGGACAGGGTCGTACGAGCAGTACTTC
TRBD1	many	TRBV6-1	TRBJ1-5	CASSLDRGSHQPQHF	TGTGCCAGCAGCCTAGACAGGGGTTCTCATCAGCCCCAGCATTTT
NA	many	TRBV12-3/TRBV12-4	TRBJ1-1	CASSLMFGVPRF	TGTGCCAGCAGTTTAATGTTCGGGGTGCCAAGGTTT
NA	many	TRBV6-1	TRBJ1-2	CASMSGGSYGYTF	TGTGCCAGCATGTCTGGGGGGTCCTATGGCTACACCTTC
TRBD2	many	TRBV28	TRBJ2-7	CASSSTDRTSYEQYF	TGTGCCAGCAGCTCGACGGATCGGACTAGCTACGAGCAGTACTTC
NA	NA	TRBV20-1	TRBJ1-2	CSASLRGFRGYTF	TGCAGTGCTAGCCTTCGGGGGTTTCGGGGCTACACCTTC
TRBD1	once	TRBV20-1	TRBJ2-5	CSARKTGVVWETQYF	TGCAGTGCTAGGAAGACAGGGGTAGTTTGGGAGACCCAGTACTTC
NA	NA	TRBV7-2	TRBJ1-4	CASSLGGPGEKLFF	TGTGCCAGCAGCTTAGGGGGGCCAGGGGAAAAACTGTTTTTT
NA	few	TRBV7-3	TRBJ1-6	CASSFEVGSYNSPLHF	TGTGCCAGCAGCTTTGAAGTGGGCTCCTATAATTCACCCCTCCACTTT
TRBD2	NA	TRBV6-5	TRBJ2-6	CASSYASGGASGANVLTF	TGTGCCAGCAGTTACGCAAGCGGGGGGGCCTCTGGGGCCAACGTCCTGACTTTC
NA	NA	TRBV7-2	TRBJ2-1	CASGYLSYNEQFF	TGTGCCAGCGGGTATCTCTCCTACAATGAGCAGTTCTTC
NA	NA	TRBV6-6	TRBJ2-7	CASSGSGVLDYEQYF	TGTGCCAGCAGTGGCTCAGGGGTACTGGACTACGAGCAGTACTTC
TRBD2	many	TRBV7-8	TRBJ2-5	CASSSGLAIQETQYF	TGTGCCAGCAGCTCCGGACTAGCGATCCAAGAGACCCAGTACTTC
NA	large	TRBV7-8	TRBJ1-6	CASTSGGGLRSPLHF	TGTGCCAGCACCTCCGGGGGGGGCTTACGTTCACCCCTCCACTTT
TRBD1	NA	TRBV12-3/TRBV12-4	TRBJ2-2	CASSYSGQGARTGELFF	TGTGCCAGCAGTTACTCGGGACAGGGGGCGAGGACCGGGGAGCTGTTTTTT
TRBD2	NA	TRBV7-9	TRBJ2-7	CASSLEGGLAVPYEQYF	TGTGCCAGCAGCTTAGAGGGGGGACTAGCGGTACCCTACGAGCAGTACTTC
TRBD1	few	TRBV2	TRBJ2-3	CASRTGASPDTQYF	TGTGCCAGCCGGACAGGCGCCTCCCCAGATACGCAGTATTTT
NA	NA	TRBV10-3	TRBJ1-2	CAISERMAAYGYTF	TGTGCCATCAGTGAGAGGATGGCAGCCTATGGCTACACCTTC
NA	few	TRBV4-2	TRBJ2-7	CASSQDTGDLTYEQYF	TGTGCCAGCAGCCAAGATACTGGGGATTTGACCTACGAGCAGTACTTC
NA	NA	TRBV2	TRBJ1-6	CASSEGERTPYSPLHF	TGTGCCAGCAGTGAAGGCGAGAGGACCCCTTATTCACCCCTCCACTTT
NA	few	TRBV12-3/TRBV12-4	TRBJ2-1	CASRTEYNEQFF	TGTGCCAGCAGAACTGAGTACAATGAGCAGTTCTTC
TRBD1	many	TRBV7-2	TRBJ1-4	CASSRTGVSEKLFF	TGTGCCAGCAGTCGGACAGGGGTATCTGAAAAACTGTTTTTT
NA	many	TRBV13	TRBJ1-1	CASSRGRPNTEAFF	TGTGCCAGCAGCCGGGGACGGCCGAACACTGAAGCTTTCTTT
TRBD1	NA	TRBV28	TRBJ1-5	CASRNGQGGHQPQHF	TGTGCCAGCAGAAATGGACAGGGTGGCCATCAGCCCCAGCATTTT
NA	few	TRBV7-9	TRBJ1-4	CASSSEAAVLFF	TGTGCCAGCAGCTCGGAGGCGGCAGTTCTGTTTTTT
NA	few	TRBV7-6	TRBJ2-2	CASSWPTGNTGELFF	TGTGCCAGCAGCTGGCCGACAGGGAACACCGGGGAGCTGTTTTTT
TRBD1	NA	TRBV5-1	TRBJ2-3	CASSLRDRTDTQYF	TGCGCCAGCAGCCTCCGGGACAGGACAGATACGCAGTATTTT
TRBD2	NA	TRBV4-2	TRBJ2-3	CASSQDTRGGEYTQYF	TGTGCCAGCAGCCAAGATACCCGGGGGGGCGAGTATACGCAGTATTTT
NA	NA	TRBV7-2	TRBJ1-5	CASSLTDAQPQHF	TGTGCCAGCAGCTTAACAGATGCTCAGCCCCAGCATTTT
NA	many	TRBV7-9	TRBJ2-5	CASSLSRRQDKETQYF	TGTGCCAGCAGCTTAAGCCGGCGGCAGGATAAAGAGACCCAGTACTTC
NA	few	TRBV20-1	TRBJ1-3	CSATTGAGNTIYF	TGCAGTGCCACGACCGGCGCTGGAAACACCATATATTTT
NA	NA	TRBV29-1	TRBJ1-1	CSVDRELNTEAFF	TGCAGCGTTGACAGGGAACTTAACACTGAAGCTTTCTTT